One sample yielded the 26 T cell receptor beta chains listed below, sequenced in a study of CD8+ T cells in alopecia areata. Researchers sorted pooled cutaneous lymph node cells on the basis of CD4, CD8alpha, NKG2D, NKG2ACE and other markers. Sequencing used cDNA as its template, made by extracting RNA and reverse transcribing it. The data were produced by immunoSEQ multiplex PCR, yet TCRdb's version contains in-frame clones alone and is incomplete. The sample contains 200,000 to 300,000 clones, none of them singletons. Material: CD4+ T cells sorted from a lymph node. These receptors all stem from a C3H/HeJ mouse with alopecia areata. MHC haplotype here: H2-k.

In its sample, this clone was seen a few times. Gene names are the mouse ones. The CDR3 end lies 4 residues beyond the end of the read and is filled in from the germline J gene. The chain is built from TRBV19 and TRBJ2-2; 8 bases align to TRBD2. CDR1 is FNHDT and CDR2 is SITEND in the germline V gene (reference sequence). CDR3 size: 15 residues. J gave up 6 bases and V 0 bases, and 4 bases lay outside the gene matches. The covered CDR3 bases are TGTGCCAGCAGTATAGACGGGGGGGCGCCCGGG. This gives the protein CASSIDGGAPG. The entire CDR3 sequence reads CASSIDGGAPGQLYF.

As regards this clone: These gene names are mouse names. Read data end 4 residues before the CDR3 end; the end is taken from the germline J gene. This rearrangement joins TRBV1 to TRBJ2-3, with D possibly being TRBD2 (5 bases). The V and J ends lost 0 bases and 2 bases respectively, with 6 bases between them. CDR1 is NSQYPW, CDR2 LRSPGD, per germline (reference sequence). The CDR3 is 14 residues long. The CDR3 DNA, read in part, is TGCACCTGCAGTGCAGATGGGGTTGCAGAA. It specifies CTCSADGVAE. The whole CDR3 region reads CTCSADGVAETLYF.

The table lists this clone with a few counts. All gene names here are mouse names. The read falls 4 residues short of the CDR3 end, and the missing part is taken from the germline J gene. This rearrangement joins TRBV17 to TRBJ2-7; 10 bases are shared with TRBD1. V gave up 2 bases and J gave up 3 bases; unmatched junction bases: 7. The CDR3 consists of 16 residues. Germline CDR1 is MNHDT and CDR2 is YYDKIL. The CDR3 here is CASSRRGDRGFYEQYF. The covered CDR3 bases are TGTGCTAGCAGTAGAAGAGGGGACAGGGGCTTCTAT. Looking up the rest from reference TRBV17 and TRBJ2-7 gives the full variable domain: DTTVKQNPRYKLARVGKPVNLICSQTMNHDTMYWYQKKPNQAPKLLLFYYDKILNREADTFEKFQSSRPNNSFCSLYIGSAGLEYSAMYLCASSRRGDRGFYEQYFGPGTRLTVL.

About this clone itself: The germline and genes are mouse ones. The read stops 4 residues short of the end of the CDR3; the missing end is completed from the germline J gene. The genes are TRBV19 and TRBJ2-5; perhaps TRBD1 as D (8 bases). Germline V gives CDR1 FNHDT, CDR2 SITEND (reference sequence). There are 16 residues in the CDR3. The CDR3 DNA, read in part, is TGTGCCAGCAGTATTTCACAGGGGGGCCTAAAAGAC. This encodes CASSISQGGLKD. The complete CDR3 protein is CASSISQGGLKDTQYF.

This clone occurred a few times. The listed genes are named as in mouse. The CDR3 goes on 4 residues after the read ends, and that part is filled in from the germline J gene. The rearrangement uses TRBV5 and TRBJ2-1; D perhaps matches TRBD1 (6 bases). Trimming shortened V by 1 base and J by 3 bases, and 10 bases separated the two germline ends. CDR3 length: 15 residues. Per the germline V gene, CDR1 is LGHNA and CDR2 is YNLKQL (reference sequence). CDR3 amino acids: CASSQGTAIYAEQFF. The sequenced part of the CDR3 DNA is TGTGCCAGCAGCCAAGGGACAGCAATCTATGCT.

Note on this clone: Genes here carry mouse names. The read ends 4 residues early relative to the CDR3; the germline J gene fills the gap. This sequence joins TRBV1 and TRBJ2-5; D is perhaps TRBD2 (5 bases). Trimming shortened V by 0 bases and J by 1 base, and 8 bases separated the two germline ends. The germline CDR1 and CDR2 sequences are NSQYPW and LRSPGD (reference sequence). There are 15 residues in the CDR3. The CDR3 here is CTCSADSWDQDTQYF. The sequenced CDR3 bases are TGCACCTGCAGTGCAGATAGCTGGGACCAAGAC.

This clone was seen a handful of times. A clone one base away is much larger, so this may be a read error. The genes and germline here are from mouse. The CDR3 goes on 4 residues after the read ends, and that part is filled in from the germline J gene. V gene TRBV13-1 combines with J gene TRBJ1-1; tentative D call: TRBD1 (5 bases). Deletions cut 3 bases from V and 3 bases from J, with 6 bases between. This CDR3 has 12 amino acids. Germline CDR1 and CDR2: NSHNY and SYGAGN. The CDR3 here is CASSGGDTEVFF. CDR3 DNA, as far as it was read: TGTGCCAGCAGTGGAGGGGACACA.

There are a few counts of this clone. Genes and germline are mouse. Read sequence stops 4 residues before the CDR3 end, and the germline J gene provides the missing end. The rearrangement uses TRBV4 and TRBJ1-2, with a weak D call TRBD1 (6 bases). Trimming took 4 bases from V and 1 from J, leaving 10 bases between them. CDR1 and CDR2 (germline): LGHDT, YNNKQL (reference sequence). The CDR3 spans 14 residues. The CDR3 bases that were read are TGTGCCAGCAGCTTTGGGACAATAAACTCC. It specifies CASSFGTINS. The CDR3, in full, reads CASSFGTINSDYTF.

In its sample, this clone was seen a few times. Mouse names are used for the genes. The read halts 4 residues ahead of the CDR3 end, with the missing end drawn from the germline J gene. The genes are TRBV19 and TRBJ2-1, with 12 nucleotides matching TRBD2. J was trimmed by 3 bases and V by 3 bases; bases with no gene match: 4. CDR3 length equals 16 residues. Germline V gene sequence: CDR1 FNHDT, CDR2 SITEND (reference sequence). This CDR3 is CASSKGTGGSYAEQFF. The sequenced part of the CDR3 DNA is TGTGCCAGCAGTAAAGGGACTGGGGGGAGCTATGCT.

Only a few counts were recorded for this clone. The genes and germline here are from mouse. This specimen includes other DNA sequences encoding the same CDR3. This CDR3 reads CTCSAGTNSPLYF. The DNA read from the CDR3 is TGCACCTGCAGTGCGGGGACAAATTCGCCC. The rearrangement uses TRBV1 and TRBJ1-6, with D perhaps matching TRBD1 (6 bases). The CDR3 goes on 3 residues after the read ends, and that part is filled in from the germline J gene. TRBJ1-6 is an open reading frame, and its role is uncertain. The length of the CDR3 is 13 residues. V was clipped by 3 bases and J by 7 bases, with 7 bases between them. CDR1 NSQYPW and CDR2 LRSPGD come from the germline V gene (reference sequence).

For this clone: Germline and genes: mouse. Other DNA sequences in the sample encode the same CDR3. Partial CDR3 DNA: TGCACCTGCAGTGCCGGACAGGGGAGGGAC. Its protein product is CTCSAGQGRD. The entire CDR3 reads CTCSAGQGRDTQYF. The V gene is TRBV1, the J gene TRBJ2-5, with 9 bases fitting TRBD1. The read is 4 residues too short to cover the CDR3 end, so that end is filled in from the germline J gene. The CDR3 runs 14 residues. The germline CDR1 and CDR2 sequences are NSQYPW and LRSPGD (reference sequence).

In its sample, this clone was seen a few times. All gene names here are mouse names. The DNA ends 4 residues before the CDR3 does, and the rest of the CDR3 is filled in from the germline J gene. V and J are TRBV13-1 and TRBJ2-2; 10 bases line up with TRBD1. Looked up from germline, CDR1 is NSHNY and CDR2 is SYGAGN. V was pared by 0 bases and J by 5 bases, with 4 bases of the junction left unmatched. CDR3 size: 16 residues. CDR3 residues: CASSDAVGQGTGQLYF. Incomplete CDR3 DNA: TGTGCCAGCAGTGATGCAGTGGGACAGGGGACCGGG.

Points on this clone: The genes and germline here are from mouse. The read is 4 residues too short to cover the CDR3 end, so that end is filled in from the germline J gene. This chain uses TRBV13-2 with TRBJ2-5; no clear D. CDR1 is NNHNN, CDR2 SYGAGS, per germline (reference sequence). This CDR3 is 15 amino acids long. The CDR3 loop reads CASGDAVRVGDTQYF. CDR3 DNA, as far as it was read: TGTGCCAGCGGTGATGCCGTGAGGGTTGGAGAC.

With respect to this clone: Gene names and germline refer to mouse. The read halts 4 residues ahead of the CDR3 end, with the missing end drawn from the germline J gene. This chain connects TRBV19 to TRBJ2-4; tentative D call: TRBD1 (6 bases). The CDR3 spans 14 residues. Per germline, CDR1 FNHDT and CDR2 SITEND (reference sequence). The V end was cut by 5 bases, the J end by 0 bases, with 10 bases between. The sequenced part of the CDR3 DNA is TGTGCCAGCAGGCGGACAGCTAGTCAAAAC. The encoded protein is CASRRTASQN. From start to end, the CDR3 is CASRRTASQNTLYF.

This clone was seen a few times. Gene names and germline match the mouse. The missing CDR3 end, 4 residues past where the read stops, is filled in from the germline J gene. The chain carries TRBV17 and TRBJ2-3; no firm D call. Germline CDR1 reads MNHDT; CDR2 reads YYDKIL. V lost 2 bases to trimming and J lost 0 bases, with 9 bases between them. The CDR3 spans 15 residues. The CDR3 is CASSRQKNSAETLYF. The sequenced part of the CDR3 DNA is TGTGCTAGCAGTAGACAGAAAAATAGTGCAGAA.

On this clone: Gene names refer to mouse genes. The read stops 4 residues short of the end of the CDR3; the missing end is completed from the germline J gene. J is TRBJ2-2 and V is TRBV13-1, with 7 bases matching TRBD2. CDR3 length: 15 amino acids. Germline V gene sequence: CDR1 NSHNY, CDR2 SYGAGN. V shed 5 bases, J shed 1 base, and the junction held 5 bases outside the gene matches. The CDR3 here is CASRAGGENTGQLYF. CDR3 bases read: TGTGCCAGCAGGGCCGGGGGGGAAAACACCGGG.

This clone was counted ten times or more. Gene names are mouse gene names. Read sequence stops 4 residues before the CDR3 end, and the germline J gene provides the missing end. The J gene is TRBJ2-7, the V gene TRBV17; 9 nucleotides align to TRBD2. The CDR3 contains 14 residues. CDR1 MNHDT and CDR2 YYDKIL come from the germline V gene. V shed 1 base and J 3 bases; nucleotides not matched to a gene: 1. CDR3 DNA (partial): TGTGCTAGCAGTAGAGGGACTGGGGTCTAT. It translates to CASSRGTGVY. The entire CDR3 reads CASSRGTGVYEQYF.

In its sample, this clone was seen a few times. Genes and germline are mouse. Read coverage stops 4 residues before the CDR3 terminus; the germline J gene supplies the remainder. The chain has TRBV13-1 and TRBJ2-1; 7 positions agree with TRBD1. The CDR3 sequence is 14 residues long. Germline V lookup: CDR1 NSHNY, CDR2 SYGAGN. With V trimmed by 1 base and J by 4 bases, 2 bases remained unmatched. CDR3 loop: CASSDWGQYAEQFF. The sequenced CDR3 bases are TGTGCCAGCAGTGATTGGGGACAGTATGCT.

There are a few counts of this clone. Gene names follow the mouse nomenclature. The read comes to an end 4 residues before the CDR3 does, leaving the germline J gene to fill in the end. The chain joins TRBV1 to TRBJ2-3; 8 bases are shared with TRBD2. The CDR3 sequence is 16 residues long. Germline CDR1 and CDR2: NSQYPW and LRSPGD (reference sequence). The V gene end was trimmed by 4 bases and the J gene end by 0 bases; junction bases not matched to a gene: 6. CDR3 amino acids: CTCSEDWAYSAETLYF. Incomplete CDR3 DNA: TGCACCTGCAGTGAGGACTGGGCCTATAGTGCAGAA.

About this clone itself: Genes here carry mouse names. The CDR3 end lies 4 residues beyond the end of the read and is filled in from the germline J gene. The chain combines TRBV20 with TRBJ2-2; 9 nucleotides line up with TRBD1. J gave up 0 bases and V 6 bases, and 2 bases lay outside the gene matches. Germline V gene lookup returns CDR1 GFQATS and CDR2 STVNSAI. The CDR3 sequence is 14 residues long. CDR3 amino acids: CGAGQGTNTGQLYF. The covered CDR3 bases are TGTGGTGCCGGACAGGGGACAAACACCGGG.

Remarks on this clone: Each gene name is a mouse one. From the germline J gene comes the end of the CDR3, since the read stops 4 residues before it. The chain uses TRBV13-1 and TRBJ2-5; TRBD1 agrees at 8 bases. CDR3 length: 14 residues. Germline CDR1 is NSHNY and CDR2 is SYGAGN. CDR3 region: CASSDSDREDTQYF. Partial CDR3 DNA: TGTGCCAGCAGTGATTCGGACAGGGAAGAC.

This clone was detected only a few times. Mouse gene names apply. The read terminates 4 residues ahead of where the CDR3 ends, so the germline J gene completes it. J is TRBJ2-5 and V is TRBV13-3; D perhaps matches TRBD1 (6 bases). Germline V CDR1 and CDR2: NNHDY, SYVADS. The CDR3 consists of 13 residues. V dropped 5 bases and J dropped 0 bases, with 7 bases sitting between them. The CDR3 reads CASRGGNQDTQYF. The DNA read from the CDR3 is TGTGCCAGCAGAGGGGGAAACCAAGAC.

This clone was counted between two and nine times. The gene symbols are mouse symbols. The read stops 4 residues short of the end of the CDR3; the missing end is completed from the germline J gene. This chain uses TRBV29 with TRBJ1-2, with 9 bases fitting TRBD1. This CDR3 is built from 14 residues. J gave up 4 bases and V 5 bases, and 5 bases lay outside the gene matches. In germline, CDR1 is MSHET, CDR2 SYDVDS. The sequenced CDR3 bases are TGTGCTAGCAGTACAGGGGGCGCAGGCTCC. Amino acid sequence: CASSTGGAGS. The whole CDR3 protein is CASSTGGAGSDYTF.

This clone was seen more than once but under ten times. Genes and germline come from the mouse. Coverage ceases 3 residues before the CDR3 finishes, and the germline J gene fills in the end. This chain links TRBV19 with TRBJ1-6, with TRBD1 identical over 9 bases. TRBJ1-6 is an ORF for which the function is uncertain. The CDR3 is 15 amino acids. The germline V gene has CDR1 FNHDT and CDR2 SITEND (reference sequence). The V segment lost 2 bases and the J segment 7 bases; nucleotides outside the gene matches: 4. CDR3 loop: CASSIGQGSNSPLYF. CDR3 bases read: TGTGCCAGCAGTATCGGACAGGGGAGCAATTCGCCC.

In its sample, this clone was seen a few times. Gene names refer to mouse genes. The read finishes 4 residues shy of the CDR3 end, and the germline J gene is used to complete it. Other DNA sequences in the same sample also yield this CDR3. V and J are TRBV31 and TRBJ1-2; 11 bases fit TRBD1. Per the germline V gene, CDR1 is GKSSPN and CDR2 is SITVG. This CDR3 comprises 15 residues. V shed 1 base, J shed 1 base, and the junction held 2 bases outside the gene matches. The DNA read from the CDR3 is TGTGCCTGGAGTCCCGGGACAGGGGGAAACTCC. It codes for CAWSPGTGGNS. The complete CDR3 reads CAWSPGTGGNSDYTF.

This clone has more than one count but fewer than ten. These gene names are mouse names. Sequencing ends 3 residues short of the CDR3 end; the germline J gene provides the rest. The same CDR3 is also encoded by other DNA sequences in this sample. The rearrangement links TRBV31 to TRBJ1-6, with D possibly TRBD1 on 5 matching bases. TRBJ1-6 is filed as an ORF, its function uncertain. Germline V gives CDR1 GKSSPN, CDR2 SITVG. The CDR3 covers 13 residues. V dropped 4 bases and J dropped 5 bases, with 9 bases sitting between them. This CDR3 is CAWTGTNNSPLYF. Partial CDR3 DNA: TGTGCCTGGACCGGGACTAATAATTCGCCC.